In this sample, the clone carrying this T cell receptor (beta chain) turned up a few times. What it binds is unknown. This entry comes from a study of a mutant IDH1 vaccine in newly diagnosed glioma. In the study overall: Treated patients, around 60% male and around 40% female, averaged 40.4 years of age. Those enrolled had earlier been treated with radiotherapy, temozolomide, or both, mostly both. General study results and limits: Pseudoprogression seemed unlinked to shifts in top peripheral T cell clonotypes.

Produced via immunoSEQ multiplex PCR; TCRdb's table is partial and in-frame only. The table includes about 92,000 clones, around four fifths detected once. Regarding time point: baseline, week 1 (first vaccination visit). Treatment described: pre-vaccination baseline after standard-of-care therapy. The donors' diagnosis was new WHO grade 3 or 4 astrocytoma that was IDH1-mutant and ATRX-lost. V lost 0 bases, J lost 5 bases, and 11 bases lay in between. Germline-derived CDR1 and CDR2 are LNHNV and YYDKDF (reference sequence). The CDR3 extends over 15 amino acids. V gene TRBV15 combines with J gene TRBJ2-1; D is possibly TRBD2 (7 bases). The material sequenced was PBMCs, taken from a glioma patient treated with radiotherapy, temozolomide or both. This TCR was sampled from a woman between 45 and 65 years old with glioma. The CDR3 here is CATSRDNGGHNEQFF. The CDR3 bases are TGTGCCACCAGCAGAGATAACGGGGGGCACAATGAGCAGTTCTTC.